This TCR beta chain originates from a study of T cell repertoires in aging, cancer and after chemotherapy (dated by TCRdb to the late 2010s). Regarding the study in general: Donors were distributed across six age groups ranging from 30 or younger to 70 or older, with at least three individuals included per group. In the hematological group, paired pre- and post-chemotherapy samples were obtained from chronic lymphocytic leukemia patients treated with fludarabine- or bendamustine-based regimens. The full dataset contained several million TCR reads. To examine immunoaging and T cell reconstitution after chemotherapy, the study profiled TCR beta repertoires in peripheral blood from healthy donors and cancer patients. A cohort of 218 cancer patients (94 with hematological and around 120 with solid cancers) was assembled, and 95 healthy donors were included as a reference group.

TCR beta rearrangements were amplified from genomic DNA isolated from peripheral blood, not from sorted cells or RNA. Multiplex touch-down PCR with a mixed TRB-A/B primer pool was used to amplify rearranged TRB sequences covering the V, D and J segments. Illumina adapters and sample indices were added to the amplicons in two consecutive PCR reactions performed with Phusion HS II polymerase. Amplicons were gel-purified using the NucleoSpin Gel and PCR Clean-up kit and were subsequently checked with Qubit and an Agilent 2100 Bioanalyzer. Libraries were sequenced on an Illumina MiSeq using 600-cycle, single-indexed, paired-end runs. On the study's bioinformatics: MiXCR versions 2.12 and 3.0.5 were used to process the TRB sequences. A clone was defined as each unique CDR3 nucleotide sequence, and only productive sequences supported by at least two reads were kept. The repertoire metrics were Shannon diversity, evenness, clonality (calculated as one minus evenness), and diversity profiles parameterized by alpha from 0 to 5. The IGoR algorithm was used to calculate generation probabilities of clones in the paired pre- and post-chemotherapy samples. TCRdb took the public reads, trimmed them with fastp at Q25, ran MiXCR for clone calling and kept in-frame beta chains. Identical CDR3 proteins give one entry, which carries the most common genes and DNA. The V and J calls were not made by the authors but by TCRdb's processing. This sample lists over 1,100 distinct CDR3 sequences; 20% to 25% were detected once. The top ten constitute about 39% of the sample.

Its CDR3 holds 15 amino acids, cysteine through phenylalanine. The retained sequence is limited to the CDR3, 45 bases, with the frame set at the first base. V is reduced by 3 bases and J by 0 bases, leaving a spacing of 9 bases between them. CDR1 and CDR2, per the germline V gene, are MNHNS and SASEGT. Broad study findings and their caveats: Declining TCR diversity with age in healthy donors was mainly explained by loss of richness; in cancer patients, loss of evenness also contributed. Lymphoid organ infiltration was present in the hematological cancer patients, and this infiltration may itself impair thymic emigration or the expansion of peripheral T cells. In both cancer cohorts, median generation probability rose over the chemotherapy interval, which suggests that the repertoire was reconstituted through rebound thymic output. Compared with age-matched healthy donors, untreated patients with hematological or solid cancers had significantly lower TCR diversity and higher clonality in blood. It was noted by the authors that conclusions about immunological memory after chemotherapy cannot be drawn from the repertoire data.

This clonotype is characterized as medium-sized (0.01 to 0.1%). Its antigen is still unknown. No base quality information exists; no much larger clone differs at one position. Sequenced material: blood. This sequence originates from a human donor with a blood cancer. The sequence is built from TRBV6-1 and TRBJ1-5, with the D segment identity uncertain. The CDR3 protein is CASSEQVYSNQPQHF. The DNA sequence reads TGTGCCAGCAGTGAGCAGGTTTATAGCAATCAGCCCCAGCATTTT.